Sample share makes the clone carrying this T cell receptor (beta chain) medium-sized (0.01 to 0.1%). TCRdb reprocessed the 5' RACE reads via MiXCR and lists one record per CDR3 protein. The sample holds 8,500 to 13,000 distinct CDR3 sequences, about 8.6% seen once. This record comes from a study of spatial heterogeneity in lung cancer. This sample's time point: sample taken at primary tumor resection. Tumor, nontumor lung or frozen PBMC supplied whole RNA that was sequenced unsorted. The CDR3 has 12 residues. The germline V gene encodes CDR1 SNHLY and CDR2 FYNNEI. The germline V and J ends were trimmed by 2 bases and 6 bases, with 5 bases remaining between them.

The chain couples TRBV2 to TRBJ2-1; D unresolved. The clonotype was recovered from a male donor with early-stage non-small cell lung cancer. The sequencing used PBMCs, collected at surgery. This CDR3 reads CASSETGNEQFF. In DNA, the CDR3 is TGTGCCAGCAGTGAAACGGGCAATGAGCAGTTCTTC.